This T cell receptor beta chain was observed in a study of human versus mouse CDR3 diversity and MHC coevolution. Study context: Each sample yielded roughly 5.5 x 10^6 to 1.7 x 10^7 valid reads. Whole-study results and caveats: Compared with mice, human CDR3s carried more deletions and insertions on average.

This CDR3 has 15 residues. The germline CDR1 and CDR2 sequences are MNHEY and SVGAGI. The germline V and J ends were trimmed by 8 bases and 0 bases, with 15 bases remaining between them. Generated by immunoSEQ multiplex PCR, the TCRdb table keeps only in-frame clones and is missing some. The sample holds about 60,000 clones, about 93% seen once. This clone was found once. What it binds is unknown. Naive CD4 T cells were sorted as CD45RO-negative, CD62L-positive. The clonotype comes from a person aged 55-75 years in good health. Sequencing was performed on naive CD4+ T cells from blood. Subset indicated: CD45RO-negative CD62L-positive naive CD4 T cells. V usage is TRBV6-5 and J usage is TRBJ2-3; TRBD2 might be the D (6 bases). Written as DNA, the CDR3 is TGTGCCAGCCTTCGGAGGGCGGCTAGCACAGATACGCAGTATTTT. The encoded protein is CASLRRAASTDTQYF.